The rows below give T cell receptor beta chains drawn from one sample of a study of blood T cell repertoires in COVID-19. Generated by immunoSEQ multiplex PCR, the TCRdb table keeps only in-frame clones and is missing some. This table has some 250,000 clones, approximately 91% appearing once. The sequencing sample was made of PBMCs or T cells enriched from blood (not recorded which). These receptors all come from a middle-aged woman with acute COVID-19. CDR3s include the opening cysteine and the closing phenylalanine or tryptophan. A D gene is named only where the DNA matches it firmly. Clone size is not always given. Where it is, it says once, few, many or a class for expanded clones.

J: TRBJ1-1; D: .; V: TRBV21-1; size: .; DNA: TGTGCCAGCAGCAAAGCGCTTTTGGGCACCCAGGCCATGAACACTGAAGCTTTCTTT; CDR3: CASSKALLGTQAMNTEAFF
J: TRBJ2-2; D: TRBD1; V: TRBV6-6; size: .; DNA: TGTGCCAGCAGCCGAGGTCGGACAGGCCCTTCGAACACCGGGGAGCTGTTTTTT; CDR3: CASSRGRTGPSNTGELFF
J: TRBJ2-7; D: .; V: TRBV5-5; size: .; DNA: TGTGCCAGCAGCTCCCGACAGGCATACGAGCAGTACTTC; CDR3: CASSSRQAYEQYF
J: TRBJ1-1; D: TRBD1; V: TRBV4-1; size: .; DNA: TGCGCCAGCCGGCGGACAGGACTGGACACTGAAGCTTTCTTT; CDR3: CASRRTGLDTEAFF
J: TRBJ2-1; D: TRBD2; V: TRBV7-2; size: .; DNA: TGTGCCAGCAGCCCAGCGGGATTCCAAAACAATGAGCAGTTCTTC; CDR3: CASSPAGFQNNEQFF
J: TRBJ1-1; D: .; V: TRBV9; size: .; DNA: TGTGCCAGCAGCGTAGGGACAACCGCTAACACTGAAGCTTTCTTT; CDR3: CASSVGTTANTEAFF
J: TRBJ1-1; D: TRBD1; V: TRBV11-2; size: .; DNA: TGTGCCAGCAGCCCACGCGGGACAGTCAGCATGAACACTGAAGCTTTCTTT; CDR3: CASSPRGTVSMNTEAFF
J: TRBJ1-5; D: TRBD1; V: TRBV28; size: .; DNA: TGTGCCAGCAGTTTAGGGGACAGCTATCAGCCCCAGCATTTT; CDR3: CASSLGDSYQPQHF
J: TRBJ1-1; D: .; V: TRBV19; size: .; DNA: TGTGCCAGTAGTGCCCGGTTTGAAGCTTTCTTT; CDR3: CASSARFEAFF
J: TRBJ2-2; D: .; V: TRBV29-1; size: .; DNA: TGCAGCGTACGAGAGGGAGGTTCGAACACCGGGGAGCTGTTTTTT; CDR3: CSVREGGSNTGELFF
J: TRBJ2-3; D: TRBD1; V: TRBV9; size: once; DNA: TGTGCCAGCAGCGTAGAATCGGGACAGGGGGCAGATACGCAGTATTTT; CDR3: CASSVESGQGADTQYF
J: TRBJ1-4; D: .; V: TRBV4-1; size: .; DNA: TGCGCCAGCAGCCAAGTCCGGGGGAGGGAAAAACTGTTTTTT; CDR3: CASSQVRGREKLFF
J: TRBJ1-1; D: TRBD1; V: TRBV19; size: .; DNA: TGTGCCAGTAACGAGGGGGCCTGGACTGAAGCTTTCTTT; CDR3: CASNEGAWTEAFF
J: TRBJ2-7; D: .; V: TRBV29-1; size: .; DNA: TGCAGCGTGGCAATGAGCGAGGTAACCACCCACGAGCAGTACTTC; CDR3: CSVAMSEVTTHEQYF
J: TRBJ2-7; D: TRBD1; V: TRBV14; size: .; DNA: TGTGCCAGCAGCCAAGGCACCGGGACAGGATACGAGCAGTACTTC; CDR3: CASSQGTGTGYEQYF
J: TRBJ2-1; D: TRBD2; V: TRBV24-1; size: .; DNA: TGTGCCACCAGTGATCCCATCGGACTAGACAATGAGCAGTTCTTC; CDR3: CATSDPIGLDNEQFF
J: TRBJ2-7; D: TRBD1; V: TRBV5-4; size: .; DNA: TGTGCCAGCAGCCCCTCCGTGACAGGGGGCGGGTACGAGCAGTACTTC; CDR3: CASSPSVTGGGYEQYF
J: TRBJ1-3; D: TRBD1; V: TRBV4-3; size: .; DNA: TGCGCCAGCAGCCAAGATATCGTGACAGGGACCTCTGGAAACACCATATATTTT; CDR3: CASSQDIVTGTSGNTIYF
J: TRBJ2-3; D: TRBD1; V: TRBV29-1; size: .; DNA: TGCAGCGTATATACCGGGACAGGGAGGGCAGATACGCAGTATTTT; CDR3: CSVYTGTGRADTQYF
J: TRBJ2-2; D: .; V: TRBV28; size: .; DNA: TGTGCCAGCAGTTTGAGAGGGGGTCGCGGGGAGCTGTTTTTT; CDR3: CASSLRGGRGELFF
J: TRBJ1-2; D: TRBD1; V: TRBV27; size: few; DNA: TGTGCCAGCAGTTCGGACAGGGGGGACTATGGCTACACCTTC; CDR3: CASSSDRGDYGYTF
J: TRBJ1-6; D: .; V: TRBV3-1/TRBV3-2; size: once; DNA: TGTGCCAGCAGCCCCTCTCCCGGGGTGGGCAATTCACCCCTCCACTTT; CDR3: CASSPSPGVGNSPLHF